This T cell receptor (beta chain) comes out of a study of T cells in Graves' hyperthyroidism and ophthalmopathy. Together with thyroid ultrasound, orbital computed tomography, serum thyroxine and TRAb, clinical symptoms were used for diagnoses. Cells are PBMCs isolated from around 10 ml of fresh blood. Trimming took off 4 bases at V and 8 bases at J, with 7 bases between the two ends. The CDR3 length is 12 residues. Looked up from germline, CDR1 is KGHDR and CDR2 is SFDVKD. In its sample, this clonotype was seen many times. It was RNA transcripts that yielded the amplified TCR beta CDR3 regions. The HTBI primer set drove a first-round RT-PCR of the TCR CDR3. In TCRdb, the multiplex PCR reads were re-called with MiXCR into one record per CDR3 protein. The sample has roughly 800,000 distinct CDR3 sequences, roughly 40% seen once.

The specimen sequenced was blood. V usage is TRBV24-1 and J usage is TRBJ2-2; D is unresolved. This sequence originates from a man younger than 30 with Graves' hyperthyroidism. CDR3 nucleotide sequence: TGTGCCACCAGTGACGTTGGGGGGGAGCTGTTTTTT. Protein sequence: CATSDVGGELFF.